Described below is a single TCR beta chain sequence and its context. This clonotype was picked up a small number of times. Its cognate antigen has yet to be identified. Base qualities are missing; no much larger clone stands one base away. The sample belongs to a study of identical twins (dated by TCRdb to 2016 to 2017). With respect to the entire study: TCR alpha and beta repertoires from monozygotic twins, unrelated adults of various ages and cord blood were deep-sequenced to test whether fetal clonotypes persist. To rule out contamination, replicate twin experiments were performed at different times with different library preparation protocols.

Results the study describes overall, beyond this receptor: Abundant cord blood beta clonotypes carried fewer insertions; young adult naive repertoires showed a weaker similar trend, while memory repertoires showed none. In beta out-of-frame sequences, excess twin sharing was weaker, because having fewer shared sequences lowered the signal-to-noise ratio. In monozygotic twins, recombination models systematically underestimated out-of-frame TCR alpha sharing, but the models matched the sharing seen between unrelated individuals. Because the same donors could not be followed over many years, the conclusions relied on cross-sectional statistical analysis. Compared with coincidental sharing between unrelated individuals, out-of-frame TCR alpha sequences shared between twins showed an excess of sequences with low generation probability. Zero-insertion analyses could be partly confounded by invariant T cells such as MAIT and iNKT, though diverse VJ usage argued against such confounding for most clonotypes.

Every donor was a healthy Caucasian. The twin cohort comprised three pairs of female monozygotic twins, all aged roughly 18 to 29 years. Peripheral blood mononuclear cells were used as the source from which RNA for TCR libraries was isolated. The receptor library was made with 5' RACE. The sequencing machine was an Illumina HiSeq 2000. A universal primer binding site was introduced by template switching, and a unique molecular identifier was present in the final cDNA, enabling accurate counting of TCR cDNA molecules. Specific primers in the conserved constant-segment region were used to synthesize first-strand cDNA for TCR alpha and beta chains. Each cDNA library was double barcoded, with a SMART-Mk sample barcode plus Illumina barcodes, to control for contamination. TruSeq adapter sequences, together with Illumina sample barcodes, were added in two successive PCR steps. The TCR alpha and beta cDNA libraries were sequenced on the Illumina HiSeq platform using custom primers. The original pipeline was this. Unique molecular identifiers were extracted from raw reads with MiGEC, and CDR3 positions were determined with MiXCR. Recombination models were inferred per individual with the repgenHMM and IGoR tools using an EM algorithm. The tcR package in R was used for shared clonotype analysis, with sharing normalized by the product of cloneset sizes. To study raw recombination without the effects of thymic and clonal selection, out-of-frame nonproductive sequences were analyzed. Starting from the raw public reads, TCRdb applied fastp trimming at Q25, assembled clones with MiXCR and retained in-frame beta chains. Every entry covers one CDR3 protein and lists the most common genes and DNA from its rows. TCRdb, rather than the study authors, made the V and J calls. Here the sample has some 600,000 distinct CDR3 sequences; just over 7% occur a single time. The ten largest clonotypes hold 1.6% of the sample.

Including the terminal cysteine and phenylalanine, the CDR3 comprises 16 residues. CDR3 DNA is the only sequence kept; it has 48 bases, read in frame from the first base. Taken from the germline V gene (reference sequence), the CDR1 and CDR2 loops are DFQATT and SNEGSKA. The V end gives up 5 bases and the J end 4 bases, leaving 8 bases in the junction not matched to a gene. The same sample was also studied in work on yellow fever vaccine responses in identical twins. The second study's paper adds: According to the authors, in identical twins the way T cells responded to vaccination appeared partly convergent and partly personalized. Focusing on identical twins, the study followed the T cell clones that responded to the vaccine, and did so with precision.

The chain joins TRBV20-1 to TRBJ2-1, and TRBD2 aligns with 13 junction nucleotides. The source material was PBMCs. This receptor was taken from a woman aged 18-29 years in good health. The DNA reads as follows: TGCAGTGCTGGACCCCAGGGACTAGCGGGATACAATGAGCAGTTCTTC. Its protein is CSAGPQGLAGYNEQFF.